The present entry profiles one T cell receptor (beta chain) with its context. Methods used by the authors: Amplification with reference gene primers provided the estimates of nucleated cell counts. TCRdb's table, derived via immunoSEQ multiplex PCR, lists solely in-frame clones and lacks some. From that table come the V and J calls and clone size; the DNA was used to work out D and trimming. The table shows roughly 170,000 clones, with approximately 84% occurring only once. V lost 0 bases to trimming and J lost 5 bases, with 22 bases between them. CDR3 length equals 19 residues. Germline CDR1 is SNHLY and CDR2 is FYNNEI. The sample is drawn from a study of blood T cell repertoires in COVID-19. Study background: Spain, Italy and the United States supplied samples that represented acute and convalescent COVID-19.

The chain combines TRBV2 with TRBJ1-4; a possible D gene is TRBD1 (5 bases). The source material was peripheral blood. This TCR came from a human donor in a cohort sampled during active COVID-19. The CDR3 sequence: CASSEALRRVGFKNEKLFF. CDR3 in DNA: TGTGCCAGCAGTGAAGCGCTTCGCAGGGTCGGGTTTAAAAATGAAAAACTGTTTTTT.